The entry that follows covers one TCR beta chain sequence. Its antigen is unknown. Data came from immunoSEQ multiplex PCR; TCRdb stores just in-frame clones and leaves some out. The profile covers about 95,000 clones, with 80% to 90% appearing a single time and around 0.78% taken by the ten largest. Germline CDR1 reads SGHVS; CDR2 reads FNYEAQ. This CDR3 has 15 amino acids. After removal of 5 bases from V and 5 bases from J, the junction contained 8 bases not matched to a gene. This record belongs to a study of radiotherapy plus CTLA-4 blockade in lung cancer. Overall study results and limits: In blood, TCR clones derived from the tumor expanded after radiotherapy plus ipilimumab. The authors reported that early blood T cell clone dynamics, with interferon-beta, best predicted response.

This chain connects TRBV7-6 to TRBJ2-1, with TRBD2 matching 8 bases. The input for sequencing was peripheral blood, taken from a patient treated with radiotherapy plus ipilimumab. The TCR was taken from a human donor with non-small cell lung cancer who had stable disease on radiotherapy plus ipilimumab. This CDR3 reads CASSQVRLANNEQFF. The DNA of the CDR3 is TGTGCCAGCAGCCAGGTCCGACTAGCGAACAATGAGCAGTTCTTC.